A selection of T cell receptor beta chains follows, all from one sample in a study of T-cell reconstitution after alpha-beta-depleted transplantation in children. In TCRdb, the PCR reads were re-called with MiXCR into one record per CDR3 protein. The repertoire holds roughly 500,000 distinct CDR3 sequences, with approximately 32% as singletons. This sample comprised PBMCs from the stem cell graft donor, obtained from the stem cell graft. These receptors all come from a human donor who donated a stem cell graft to a child with aplastic anemia. The CDR3 runs from the conserved cysteine through the conserved F or W. A D gene is named only where the DNA matches it firmly. The listing skips clone size in some rows; elsewhere it reads once, few, many or a size class.

TRBV20-1	TRBJ2-7	12	.	few	CSARVSTYEQYF	TGCAGTGCTAGAGTGTCAACCTACGAGCAGTACTTC
TRBV20-1	TRBJ2-7	13	.	few	CSASSVSSYEQYF	TGCAGTGCTAGTTCTGTAAGCTCCTACGAGCAGTACTTC
TRBV20-1	TRBJ1-1	15	.	few	CSAPKGGGADTEAFF	TGCAGTGCCCCGAAGGGAGGGGGGGCGGACACTGAAGCTTTCTTT
TRBV6-5	TRBJ1-6	16	TRBD1	.	CASSYSPQGESSPLHF	TGTGCCAGCAGTTACTCGCCGCAGGGGGAAAGTTCACCCCTCCACTTT
TRBV4-3	TRBJ2-1	17	TRBD2	.	CASSQDNSGSVLNEQFF	TGCGCCAGCAGCCAAGATAATAGCGGGAGTGTCCTCAATGAGCAGTTCTTC
TRBV6-2/TRBV6-3	TRBJ2-1	15	TRBD1	few	CASRSGQGTYNEQFF	TGTGCCAGCAGAAGCGGACAGGGAACCTACAATGAGCAGTTCTTC
TRBV12-3/TRBV12-4	TRBJ2-1	13	.	few	CASSFQGRNEQFF	TGTGCCAGCAGTTTCCAGGGGAGGAATGAGCAGTTCTTC
TRBV12-3/TRBV12-4	TRBJ2-1	14	.	few	CASSFGGRGDEQFF	TGTGCCAGCAGTTTCGGGGGGCGAGGGGATGAGCAGTTCTTC
TRBV18	TRBJ1-1	13	.	.	CASSPIGDTEAFF	TGTGCCAGCTCACCAATCGGGGACACTGAAGCTTTCTTT
TRBV12-3/TRBV12-4	TRBJ1-1	13	TRBD1	.	CASTRQGDTEAFF	TGTGCCAGCACCCGACAGGGGGACACTGAAGCTTTCTTT
TRBV2	TRBJ1-4	13	TRBD1	.	CASSETGQEKLFF	TGTGCCAGCAGTGAGACAGGGCAGGAAAAACTGTTTTTT
TRBV4-3	TRBJ1-2	16	.	.	CASSMSRPWEGNGYTF	TGCGCCAGCAGCATGTCCCGGCCCTGGGAAGGTAATGGCTACACCTTC
TRBV4-3	TRBJ2-1	20	TRBD2	.	CASSPGPGLAGDGSYNEQFF	TGCGCCAGCAGCCCGGGACCGGGACTAGCGGGAGACGGGTCCTACAATGAGCAGTTCTTC
TRBV12-3/TRBV12-4	TRBJ1-1	13	.	few	CASTQGLNTEAFF	TGTGCCAGCACCCAAGGGCTTAACACTGAAGCTTTCTTT
TRBV5-5	TRBJ1-4	14	TRBD1	.	CASSQDRGGEKLFF	TGTGCCAGCAGCCAGGACAGGGGTGGTGAAAAACTGTTTTTT
TRBV20-1	TRBJ1-1	18	TRBD1	.	CSARDQEGTGGFNTEAFF	TGCAGTGCTAGAGATCAAGAAGGGACAGGGGGATTCAACACTGAAGCTTTCTTT
TRBV20-1	TRBJ2-1	12	.	.	CSARPTSSSGFF	TGCAGTGCCCGCCCGACTAGTTCGTCAGGCTTCTTC
TRBV20-1	TRBJ2-3	17	.	few	CSARERRTGFITDTQYF	TGCAGTGCTAGAGAGCGTAGAACAGGGTTCATCACAGATACGCAGTATTTT
TRBV7-9	TRBJ1-1	15	TRBD1	.	CASSLEEQGDTEAFF	TGTGCCAGCAGCTTAGAGGAGCAGGGGGACACTGAAGCTTTCTTT
TRBV29-1	TRBJ1-2	13	TRBD1	.	CSVRTGKNGGYTF	TGCAGCGTGAGGACAGGAAAGAACGGGGGCTACACCTTC
TRBV5-4	TRBJ2-2	17	.	.	CASSLAEGSATAGELFF	TGTGCCAGCAGCTTGGCAGAGGGGTCGGCTACGGCCGGGGAGCTGTTTTTT
TRBV30	TRBJ2-3	15	.	.	CAWTPGLTNTDTQYF	TGTGCCTGGACACCGGGACTCACGAACACAGATACGCAGTATTTT
TRBV27	TRBJ2-1	15	TRBD2	.	CASSPRQDWGGRLFF	TGTGCCAGCAGCCCCCGGCAGGACTGGGGGGGAAGGCTGTTCTTC
TRBV20-1	TRBJ2-2	13	.	few	CSARDGRGGELFF	TGCAGTGCTAGAGATGGCCGAGGCGGGGAGCTGTTTTTT
TRBV6-2/TRBV6-3	TRBJ1-1	13	.	.	CASRIGTYTEAFF	TGTGCCAGCAGAATCGGGACTTACACTGAAGCTTTCTTT
TRBV29-1	TRBJ2-1	12	.	.	CSVSEGGNEQFF	TGCAGCGTCTCCGAGGGGGGAAATGAGCAGTTCTTC
TRBV10-3	TRBJ2-4	12	.	.	CAISEWENIQYF	TGTGCCATCAGTGAGTGGGAGAACATTCAGTACTTC
TRBV19	TRBJ1-4	13	.	.	CASSTGMAEKLFF	TGTGCCAGTAGTACAGGGATGGCTGAAAAACTGTTTTTT
TRBV27	TRBJ2-7	15	TRBD2	.	CASSSTSGLGYEQYF	TGTGCCAGCAGTTCCACTAGCGGGCTGGGCTACGAGCAGTACTTC
TRBV19	TRBJ1-2	14	.	few	CASSIDRPDYGYTF	TGTGCCAGTAGTATTGACAGGCCGGACTATGGCTACACCTTC
TRBV30	TRBJ1-3	12	.	.	CAWSVTGNTIYF	TGTGCCTGGAGTGTCACAGGAAACACCATATATTTT
TRBV10-3	TRBJ2-3	14	.	few	CAISRHGAADTQYF	TGTGCCATCAGTCGACATGGAGCCGCAGATACGCAGTATTTT
TRBV7-2	TRBJ1-2	13	.	few	CASSLEAGYGYTF	TGTGCCAGCAGCTTAGAGGCAGGGTATGGCTACACCTTC
TRBV27	TRBJ2-1	14	.	once	CASSGLLSYNEQFF	TGTGCCAGCAGTGGACTGCTCTCCTACAATGAGCAGTTCTTC
TRBV29-1	TRBJ1-5	13	.	.	CSVVGGAGQPQHF	TGCAGCGTTGTGGGGGGCGCAGGTCAGCCCCAGCATTTT
TRBV5-1	TRBJ1-5	14	.	.	CASSPWSINQPQHF	TGCGCCAGCAGCCCGTGGTCTATCAATCAGCCCCAGCATTTT
TRBV27	TRBJ1-5	12	.	.	CASSAINQPQHF	TGTGCCAGCAGCGCTATTAATCAGCCCCAGCATTTT
TRBV7-8	TRBJ2-1	15	TRBD2	few	CASSWGRGGYNEQFF	TGTGCCAGCAGCTGGGGGAGGGGCGGATACAATGAGCAGTTCTTC
TRBV5-1	TRBJ2-6	15	.	.	CASSKDGSGANVLTF	TGCGCCAGCAGCAAGGACGGCTCTGGGGCCAACGTCCTGACTTTC
TRBV7-3	TRBJ2-1	15	TRBD2	.	CASSLTSGRINEQFF	TGTGCCAGCAGCCTTACTAGCGGGAGGATCAATGAGCAGTTCTTC
TRBV6-5	TRBJ2-1	15	.	few	CASRYHSSSYNEQFF	TGTGCCAGCAGGTATCACTCGAGCTCCTACAATGAGCAGTTCTTC
TRBV11-2	TRBJ2-1	18	TRBD1	few	CASSGRGTGDTRWDEQFF	TGTGCCAGCAGCGGGCGGGGGACAGGGGACACGCGTTGGGATGAGCAGTTCTTC
TRBV20-1	TRBJ2-1	13	TRBD2	few	CSAGSGGYNEQFF	TGCAGTGCTGGTAGCGGGGGATACAATGAGCAGTTCTTC
TRBV20-1	TRBJ2-2	16	TRBD2	few	CSARFVAGGLGGELFF	TGCAGTGCTAGATTCGTAGCGGGAGGGCTCGGCGGGGAGCTGTTTTTT
TRBV29-1	TRBJ1-1	12	.	few	CSGAMGGGEAFF	TGCAGCGGTGCGATGGGGGGCGGTGAAGCTTTCTTT